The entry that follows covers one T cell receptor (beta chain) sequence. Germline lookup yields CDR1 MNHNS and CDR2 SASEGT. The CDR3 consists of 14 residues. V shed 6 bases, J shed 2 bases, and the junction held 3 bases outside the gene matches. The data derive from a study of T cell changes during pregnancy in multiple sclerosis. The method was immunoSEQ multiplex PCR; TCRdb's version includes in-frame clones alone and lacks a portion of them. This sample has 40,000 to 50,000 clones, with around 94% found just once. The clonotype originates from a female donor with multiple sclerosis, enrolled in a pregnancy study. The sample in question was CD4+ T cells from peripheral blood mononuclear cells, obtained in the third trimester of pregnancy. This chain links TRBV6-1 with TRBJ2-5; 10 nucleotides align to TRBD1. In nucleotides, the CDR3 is TGTGCCAGCAGCAGGGGACAGGGGCAAGAGACCCAGTACTTC. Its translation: CASSRGQGQETQYF.